These 18 T cell receptor beta chains were all obtained from the same sample, sequenced in a study of breast tumors, draining lymph nodes, adjacent tissues. A single record per CDR3 protein comes from TCRdb applying MiXCR to the multiplex PCR reads. The table includes nearly 200,000 distinct CDR3 sequences, 30% to 40% detected once. Breast cancer patients provided tissue from their axillary draining lymph nodes. The specimen was axillary lymph node tissue. These receptors all stem from a female donor with breast cancer. Some clones in this sample may be carry-over from other donors' samples.

Of note for this clonotype: The junction differs from germline at one of its ends, possibly a read error. This chain links TRBV7-2 with TRBJ2-7; 7 bases fit TRBD1. This CDR3 contains 15 residues. The germline V gene has CDR1 SGHTA and CDR2 FQGNSA. The DNA for the CDR3 is TGTGCCAGCAGCTTAGGGCGACAGGGCGGCTACGAGCAGTGCTTC. This gives the protein CASSLGRQGGYEQCF.

This clonotype was counted at least ten times. The rearrangement joins TRBV13 to TRBJ1-6; 7 nucleotides match TRBD1. Germline lookup yields CDR1 PRHDT and CDR2 FYEKMQ (reference sequence). This CDR3 spans 13 amino acids. Losses at the gene ends were 5 bases for V and 10 bases for J; bases not matched to a gene: 5. The CDR3 nucleotides read TGTGCCAGCAGCACGACAGGGCCCTCACCCCTCCACTTT. This translates into CASSTTGPSPLHF.

At least ten counts were recorded for this clonotype. The rearrangement links TRBV7-9 to TRBJ2-7; a possible D gene is TRBD2 (7 bases). The V and J ends lost 5 bases and 2 bases respectively, with 16 bases between them. The CDR3 is made up of 15 amino acids. The germline CDR1 and CDR2 sequences are SEHNR and FQNEAQ (reference sequence). CDR3: CASSALSGGPYEQYF. CDR3 DNA: TGTGCCAGCAGCGCGTTATCCGGGGGGCCCTACGAGCAGTACTTC.

Points on this clonotype: Without the conserved terminal phenylalanine or tryptophan, this CDR3 likely stems from a read error. Because the CDR3's place on the DNA is in doubt, the DNA is left out and the CDR3 is given as listed by TCRdb. The CDR3 spells CASSHPLE. J is TRBJ1-6 and V is TRBV4-1; the D call TRBD1 from the table was never checked on the DNA. With termini counted, the CDR3 has 8 amino acids. The germline V gene encodes CDR1 MGHRA and CDR2 YSYEKL.

The gene calls are TRBV29-1 and TRBJ2-7; D remains ambiguous. V dropped 4 bases and J dropped 6 bases, with 19 bases sitting between them. CDR3 length equals 14 residues. Germline CDR1 and CDR2: SQVTM and ANQGSEA. CDR3 coding DNA: TGCAGCGTTGTTTACTACTTAGGGCAAGGCGAGCAGTACTTC. Translation gives CSVVYYLGQGEQYF.

About this clonotype itself: Given a much more abundant clone one base away, this may be a read error. The chain carries TRBV7-8 and TRBJ2-1; 14 nucleotides match TRBD2. Losses at the gene ends were 2 bases for V and 7 bases for J; bases not matched to a gene: 13. This CDR3 is 19 amino acids long. Germline V gene lookup returns CDR1 SGHVS and CDR2 FQNEAQ. Here the CDR3 reads CASSLNPGGTSGRGNEQFF. In DNA, the CDR3 is TGTGCCAGCAGCTTAAACCCTGGAGGGACTAGCGGGAGAGGGAATGAGCAGTTCTTC.

V usage is TRBV6-4 and J usage is TRBJ2-2, with 7 bases aligning to TRBD2. V shed 7 bases and J 1 base; nucleotides not matched to a gene: 6. This CDR3 has 15 residues. The germline V gene has CDR1 MRHNA and CDR2 SNTAGT. The CDR3: CASISPSGNTGELFF. CDR3 DNA sequence: TGTGCCAGCATTAGCCCTAGCGGGAACACCGGGGAGCTGTTTTTT.

Notes on this clonotype: The junction differs from germline at one of its ends, possibly a read error. In DNA form, the CDR3 reads TGTGCTAGCAGCGGCACCTCGGGATCCCGAAACACCATACATTTT. Protein product: CASSGTSGSRNTIHF. The chain is built from TRBV7-7 and TRBJ1-3, with D hard to call. This CDR3 region has 15 residues. The V gene's germline CDR1 is SSHAT and CDR2 FNYEAQ (reference sequence).

This clonotype was picked up many times. The rearrangement links TRBV25-1 to TRBJ2-5; TRBD2 matches 7 bases. The CDR3 covers 13 residues. Looked up from germline, CDR1 is MGHDK and CDR2 is SYGVNS. V lost 7 bases and J lost 2; bases outside the gene matches: 4. The CDR3 region is CASTWGGQETQYF. CDR3 bases: TGTGCCAGCACGTGGGGGGGACAAGAGACCCAGTACTTC.

This clonotype was counted ten times or more. This chain connects TRBV12-3 or TRBV12-4 to TRBJ2-3, with TRBD2 identical over 8 bases. This CDR3 is 16 amino acids long. The trim removed 2 bases at V and 2 bases at J, leaving 6 bases unmatched. Written as DNA, the CDR3 is TGTGCCAGCAGTTTAAGCCTAGCGGGTTCCACAGATACGCAGTATTTT. It is translated as CASSLSLAGSTDTQYF.

This clonotype was detected only once. This chain connects TRBV6-5 to TRBJ2-5, with 9 positions matching TRBD1. Germline CDR1 reads MNHEY; CDR2 reads SVGAGI. The CDR3 has 14 residues. The V segment lost 5 bases and the J segment 4 bases; nucleotides outside the gene matches: 5. The DNA for the CDR3 is TGTGCCAGCAGTAGAGACAGGGGGAGAGAGACCCAGTACTTC. This gives the protein CASSRDRGRETQYF.

A word on this clonotype: One end of the junction varies from germline; a read error may be responsible. This chain links TRBV11-2 with TRBJ2-1, with D possibly TRBD2 on 5 matching bases. Germline CDR1 reads SGHAT; CDR2 reads FQNNGV. The CDR3 is made up of 16 amino acids. The CDR3 sequence: CVSTTPRGVRYNEQFF. The CDR3 DNA reads as TGTGTCAGCACCACCCCCCGGGGAGTAAGATACAATGAGCAGTTCTTC.

As to this clonotype: A much larger clone sits a single nucleotide away, making a read error possible. The chain joins TRBV6-2 or TRBV6-3 to TRBJ1-3; D gene uncertain. This CDR3 has 15 residues. Trimming removed 6 bases from V and 0 bases from J, with 12 bases in between. The V gene's germline CDR1 is MNHEY and CDR2 SVGEGT. In nucleotides, the CDR3 is TGTGCCAGCAGACGGGCCCGGCACTCTGGAAACACCATATATTTT. Translating it yields CASRRARHSGNTIYF.

Ten or more counts support this clonotype. V and J are TRBV28 and TRBJ1-6; 9 positions match TRBD1. Germline assignment: CDR1 MDHEN and CDR2 SYDVKM. The CDR3 contains 15 residues. After removal of 7 bases from V and 11 bases from J, the junction contained 12 bases not matched to a gene. CDR3 sequence (DNA): TGTGCCAGCACCCGCTCCGGACAGGGGAGGCCACCCCTCCACTTT. It is translated as CASTRSGQGRPPLHF.

This clonotype was counted at least ten times. The chain is built from TRBV19 and TRBJ2-1, with TRBD2 matching 12 bases. With V trimmed by 3 bases and J by 7 bases, 4 bases remained unmatched. There are 15 residues in the CDR3. CDR1 LNHDA and CDR2 SQIVND come from the germline V gene (reference sequence). The CDR3 DNA reads TGTGCCAGTAGTATGACTAGCGGGAGCCGAAATGAGCAGTTCTTC. Its protein product is CASSMTSGSRNEQFF.

This clonotype was counted at least ten times. The rearrangement links TRBV5-1 to TRBJ2-3; TRBD2 matches at 7 bases. Trimming at V came to 1 base and at J to 0 bases, leaving 5 bases not matched to a gene. Germline CDR1 reads SGHRS; CDR2 reads YFSETQ. CDR3 size: 16 residues. For the CDR3, the DNA is TGCGCCAGCAGCTTGTGGGCTAGCGGAAGCACAGATACGCAGTATTTT. Its protein is CASSLWASGSTDTQYF.

This clonotype was picked up many times. The chain carries TRBV13 and TRBJ2-7; no reliable D call. Trimming stripped 4 bases from V and 5 bases from J, with 6 bases between. Germline V gene lookup returns CDR1 PRHDT and CDR2 FYEKMQ (reference sequence). This CDR3 region has 11 residues. CDR3 amino acids: CASSSGHEQYF. Here the CDR3 DNA reads TGTGCCAGCAGCTCCGGCCACGAGCAGTACTTC. The whole variable domain, remainder taken from reference TRBV13 and TRBJ2-7, is AAGVIQSPRHLIKEKRETATLKCYPIPRHDTVYWYQQGPGQDPQFLISFYEKMQSDKGSIPDRFSAQQFSDYHSELNMSSLELGDSALYFCASSSGHEQYFGPGTRLTVT.

This clonotype was detected ten times or more. The rearrangement uses TRBV28 and TRBJ2-7, with TRBD2 identical over 10 bases. The CDR3 is 14 amino acids. Germline trimming cut 5 bases from V and 5 bases from J; bases unmatched to any gene: 6. Per germline, CDR1 MDHEN and CDR2 SYDVKM. CDR3 loop: CASSKREGLHEQYF. In DNA form, the CDR3 reads TGTGCCAGCAGTAAGCGGGAGGGCCTTCACGAGCAGTACTTC.